These 15 T cell receptor beta chains originate from one sample sequenced in a study of breast tumors, draining lymph nodes, adjacent tissues. TCRdb itself ran the multiplex PCR reads through MiXCR, one entry per CDR3 protein. The sample carries some 170,000 distinct CDR3 sequences, 33% recorded once. The lymph nodes were axillary draining lymph nodes from breast cancer patients. Sequencing was carried out using axillary lymph node tissue. The receptors originated from a female donor with breast cancer. Some clones in this sample may be carry-over from other donors' samples.

This clonotype was counted ten times or more. This chain uses TRBV20-1 with TRBJ1-5; D unclear. V lost 5 bases to trimming and J lost 7 bases, with 15 bases between them. Germline V CDR1 and CDR2: DFQATT, SNEGSKA (reference sequence). This CDR3 has 13 residues. Written as DNA, the CDR3 is TGCAGTGCTGACGAAGGGATTCGACAGCCCCAGCATTTT. Protein: CSADEGIRQPQHF.

This clonotype appeared many times. The chain has TRBV19 and TRBJ2-2; TRBD1 matches 7 bases. V shed 9 bases, J shed 5 bases, and the junction held 12 bases outside the gene matches. CDR1 is LNHDA and CDR2 is SQIVND in the germline V gene (reference sequence). This CDR3 region has 15 residues. CDR3 sequence reads: CASHFTGALTGELFF. The CDR3 DNA sequence: TGTGCCAGCCACTTCACAGGGGCCCTTACCGGGGAGCTGTTTTTT.

This clonotype has a count of ten or more. The chain couples TRBV4-2 to TRBJ2-3; no reliable D call. Germline V gene lookup returns CDR1 LGHNA and CDR2 YNFKEQ. Trimming removed 0 bases at V and 10 bases at J, with 8 bases between. The CDR3 extends over 12 amino acids. The CDR3 nucleotides are TGTGCCAGCAGCCAAGATTTAATAGCGCAGTATTTT. Translated: CASSQDLIAQYF.

This clonotype was observed many times. The rearrangement links TRBV5-1 to TRBJ1-2, with a possible D match to TRBD1 (6 bases). Germline CDR1 reads SGHRS; CDR2 reads YFSETQ. The CDR3 consists of 11 residues. Trimming took off 5 bases at V and 8 bases at J, with 10 bases between the two ends. The CDR3: CASSPGAGYTF. CDR3 nucleotide sequence: TGCGCCAGCAGTCCGGGGGCGGGCTACACCTTC.

Concerning this clonotype: A much more abundant neighbour one base away suggests this may be a read error. The gene calls are TRBV3-1 and TRBJ1-2, with TRBD1 identical over 8 bases. There are 15 residues in the CDR3. Looked up from germline, CDR1 is LGHDT and CDR2 is YNNKEL (reference sequence). After removal of 3 bases from V and 7 bases from J, the junction contained 10 bases not matched to a gene. CDR3 protein: CASSQSAGGAGGYTF. DNA for the CDR3: TGTGCCAGCAGCCAGTCAGCAGGGGGCGCAGGTGGCTACACCTTC.

This clonotype was seen only a few times. Just one base apart from a much larger clone, this may be a read error. This chain connects TRBV9 to TRBJ2-1; 9 bases line up with TRBD2. The CDR3 sequence is 15 residues long. The germline V gene has CDR1 SGDLS and CDR2 YYNGEE. Here the CDR3 DNA reads TGTGCCAGCAGCGTAGGTAGCGGGGGATACAATGAGCCGTTCTTC. It is translated as CASSVGSGGYNEPFF.

This clonotype was picked up one time. CDR3 coding DNA: TGTGCCAGCAGCTTAGGAGGGGGTCCCACAGATACGCAGTATTTT. This gives the protein CASSLGGGPTDTQYF. The chain joins TRBV9 to TRBJ2-3, with D perhaps given as TRBD1 or TRBD2 (6 bases each). From germline, CDR1 is SGDLS and CDR2 YYNGEE. V lost 4 bases, J lost 2 bases, and 14 bases lay in between. The CDR3 totals 15 residues.

Regarding this clonotype: The conserved closing phenylalanine or tryptophan is absent in this CDR3, likely reflecting a read error. The rearrangement uses TRBV20-1 and TRBJ2-3; D ambiguous. The J call may be in error: the DNA end matches TRBJ1-5 better. The CDR3 length is 14 residues. Germline CDR1 is DFQATT and CDR2 is SNEGSKA (reference sequence). In DNA form, the CDR3 reads TGCAGTGCTCCTCTAGCGGGAGTGTCAGATACGCAGCATCTT. Its protein product is CSAPLAGVSDTQHL.

Regarding this clonotype: Just one base apart from a much larger clone, this may be a read error. The chain links TRBV3-1 to TRBJ2-1; maybe TRBD2 (5 bases). The CDR3 runs 15 residues. The V gene lost 4 bases and the J gene lost 7 bases, with 17 bases spanning the gap. CDR1 is LGHDT, CDR2 YNNKEL, per germline (reference sequence). The CDR3 is CASSRTVLWRNEQFF. The CDR3 DNA follows: TGTGCCAGCAGCCGAACGGTTCTTTGGAGGAATGAGCAGTTCTTC.

This clonotype has at least ten counts. This clone may be a read error of a much larger clone one base away. The V gene is TRBV20-1, the J gene TRBJ2-5; D might be TRBD2 (7 bases). Germline V gene sequence: CDR1 DFQATT, CDR2 SNEGSKA (reference sequence). V lost 4 bases to trimming and J lost 5 bases, with 23 bases between them. The CDR3 runs to 16 residues. In DNA form, the CDR3 reads TGCAGTGCTACCGGTGGGAGGGGGACGCCGTGGGAGACCCAGTACTTC. Protein: CSATGGRGTPWETQYF.

Many counts were recorded for this clonotype. V is TRBV7-8 and J is TRBJ2-3; D remains unclear. The CDR3 has 13 amino acids. In germline, CDR1 is SGHVS, CDR2 FQNEAQ. Trimming stripped 1 base from V and 5 bases from J, with 7 bases between. The CDR3 nucleotides read TGTGCCAGCAGCTTAGGAGGCCGAGATACGCAGTATTTT. Its protein is CASSLGGRDTQYF.

The table lists this clonotype with many counts. Its ends do not fully match the called genes, so a read error is possible. V usage is TRBV12-3 or TRBV12-4 and J usage is TRBJ1-2, with 8 bases that match TRBD1. This CDR3 is built from 15 residues. The CDR3 spells CASSLTGVPGYGYTF. In DNA form, the CDR3 reads TGTGCTAGCAGTCTGACAGGGGTTCCTGGCTATGGCTACACCTTC.

This clonotype was observed at least ten times. The rearrangement joins TRBV20-1 to TRBJ2-5; 11 nucleotides align to TRBD1. The trim removed 3 bases at V and 5 bases at J, leaving 8 bases unmatched. There are 15 residues in the CDR3. Germline lookup yields CDR1 DFQATT and CDR2 SNEGSKA (reference sequence). CDR3 sequence: CSARAGTGGSETQYF. The CDR3 coding sequence is TGCAGTGCTAGGGCCGGGACAGGGGGTTCTGAGACCCAGTACTTC.

This clonotype was observed many times. The J gene is TRBJ1-5, the V gene TRBV2; TRBD1 matches at 7 bases. J gave up 2 bases and V 6 bases, and 4 bases lay outside the gene matches. The germline V gene encodes CDR1 SNHLY and CDR2 FYNNEI. CDR3 length equals 14 residues. The CDR3 reads CASSKDRGNQPQHF. CDR3 DNA sequence: TGTGCCAGCAGCAAAGACAGGGGCAATCAGCCCCAGCATTTT.

This clonotype was detected many times. The junction shows a germline mismatch at one end, possibly a read error. V and J are TRBV20-1 and TRBJ2-5, with 10 bases fitting TRBD2. Germline V gives CDR1 DFQATT, CDR2 SNEGSKA (reference sequence). The CDR3 contains 17 residues. The CDR3 here is CSARDQLAGAPRETQYF. The DNA of the CDR3 is TGCAGTGCCAGAGATCAGCTAGCGGGGGCGCCTCGAGAGACCCAGTACTTC.